This T cell receptor (beta chain) was obtained from a study of T-cell reconstitution after alpha-beta-depleted transplantation in children. The study's findings and limits: Reportedly, alpha-beta T cells present about two months post-transplant originated from several hundred expanded clones of graft origin. The high TCRbeta diversity at day 60 in some patients came from surviving recipient T cells and thymic progenitors. A year had passed since transplant, and T-cell counts and diversity by then came mostly from newly produced T cells.

This clonotype was seen only a few times. Its matching antigen is unknown. A library of TCRbeta sequences, prepared with unique molecular identifiers, was generated. MiXCR, run by TCRdb on the PCR reads, gives a single entry per CDR3 protein. The repertoire consists of 580,000 or so distinct CDR3 sequences, with around 23% occurring once and the leading ten covering 13% to 15%. The V gene lost 1 base and the J gene lost 3 bases, with 10 bases spanning the gap. There are 15 residues in the CDR3. Germline-derived CDR1 and CDR2 are SGHTA and FQGNSA. This sample comprised PBMCs, mostly from graft donor cells, obtained 360 days after TCRalphabeta/CD19-depleted stem cell transplant. This chain connects TRBV7-2 to TRBJ2-1; D unclear. This sequence was found in a boy less than two years old who had a stem cell transplant for acute myeloid leukemia, so the T cells may come from the graft donor. CDR3 sequence: CASSLVALSYNEQFF. The CDR3 DNA reads as TGTGCCAGCAGCTTAGTTGCGTTGAGCTACAATGAGCAGTTCTTC.